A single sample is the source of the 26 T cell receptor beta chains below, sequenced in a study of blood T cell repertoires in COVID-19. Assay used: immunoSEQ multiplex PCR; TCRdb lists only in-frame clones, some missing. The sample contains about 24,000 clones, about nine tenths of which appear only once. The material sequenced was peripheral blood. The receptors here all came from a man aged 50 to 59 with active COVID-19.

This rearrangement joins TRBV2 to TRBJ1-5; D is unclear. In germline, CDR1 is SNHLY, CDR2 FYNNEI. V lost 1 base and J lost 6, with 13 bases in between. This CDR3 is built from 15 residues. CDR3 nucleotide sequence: TGTGCCAGCAGTGAAGGGGAGTCTAGCTCTCAGCCCCAGCATTTT. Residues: CASSEGESSSQPQHF.

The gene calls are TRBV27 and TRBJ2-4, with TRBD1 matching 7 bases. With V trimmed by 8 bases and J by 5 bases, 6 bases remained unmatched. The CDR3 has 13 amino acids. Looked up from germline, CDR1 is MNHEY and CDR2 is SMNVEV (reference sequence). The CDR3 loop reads CASSRQGQNIQYF. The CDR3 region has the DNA TGTGCCAGCTCCCGACAGGGCCAAAACATTCAGTACTTC.

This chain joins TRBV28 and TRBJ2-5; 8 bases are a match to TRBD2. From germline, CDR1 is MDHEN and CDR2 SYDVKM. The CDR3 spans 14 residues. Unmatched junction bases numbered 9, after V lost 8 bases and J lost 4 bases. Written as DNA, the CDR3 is TGTGCCAGCCTCCCGGGGGGGGCGAGAGAGACCCAGTACTTC. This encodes CASLPGGARETQYF.

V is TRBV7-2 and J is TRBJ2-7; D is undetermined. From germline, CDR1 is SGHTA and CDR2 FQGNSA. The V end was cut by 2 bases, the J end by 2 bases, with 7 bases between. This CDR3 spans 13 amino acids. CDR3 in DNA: TGTGCCAGCAGCTTATACACGACCTACGAGCAGTACTTC. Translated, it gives CASSLYTTYEQYF. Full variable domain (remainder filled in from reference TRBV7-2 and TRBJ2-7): GAGVSQSPSNKVTEKGKDVELRCDPISGHTALYWYRQSLGQGLEFLIYFQGNSAPDKSGLPSDRFSAERTGGSVSTLTIQRTQQEDSAVYLCASSLYTTYEQYFGPGTRLTVT.

CDR3 in amino acids: CAISDRDSYNEQFF. The CDR3 DNA sequence: TGTGCCATCAGTGACCGGGACAGTTACAATGAGCAGTTCTTC. The rearrangement uses TRBV10-3 and TRBJ2-1; 7 bases line up with TRBD1. V dropped 3 bases and J dropped 4; count of bases not matched to a gene: 3. From germline, CDR1 is ENHRY and CDR2 SYGVKD. The CDR3 covers 14 residues.

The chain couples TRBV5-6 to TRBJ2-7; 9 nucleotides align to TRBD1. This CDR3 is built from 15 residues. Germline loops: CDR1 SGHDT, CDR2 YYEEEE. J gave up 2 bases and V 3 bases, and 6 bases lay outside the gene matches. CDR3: CASSWEGQGAYEQYF. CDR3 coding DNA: TGTGCCAGCAGCTGGGAGGGACAGGGCGCCTACGAGCAGTACTTC.

CDR3 amino acids: CASSSRGAGLADTQYF. The CDR3 DNA reads as TGTGCCAGCAGCTCCCGCGGGGCGGGGTTGGCAGATACGCAGTATTTT. The chain combines TRBV7-2 with TRBJ2-3, with D perhaps matching TRBD2 (6 bases). V lost 4 bases to trimming and J lost 4 bases, with 18 bases between them. The CDR3 loop spans 16 amino acids. Per germline, CDR1 SGHTA and CDR2 FQGNSA.

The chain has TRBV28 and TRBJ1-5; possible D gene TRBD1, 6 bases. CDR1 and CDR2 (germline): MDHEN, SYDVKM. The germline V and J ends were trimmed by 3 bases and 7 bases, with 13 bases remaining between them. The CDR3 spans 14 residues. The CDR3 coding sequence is TGTGCCAGCAGTTTGCCAGGGGCAATACAGCCCCAGCATTTT. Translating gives CASSLPGAIQPQHF.

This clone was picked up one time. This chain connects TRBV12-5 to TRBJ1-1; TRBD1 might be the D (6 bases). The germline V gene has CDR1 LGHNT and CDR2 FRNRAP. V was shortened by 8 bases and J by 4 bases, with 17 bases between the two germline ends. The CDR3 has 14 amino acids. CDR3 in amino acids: CASSDGQGSTEAFF. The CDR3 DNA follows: TGTGCTAGTTCGGACGGCCAGGGGAGCACTGAAGCTTTCTTT. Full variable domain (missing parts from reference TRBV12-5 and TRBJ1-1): DARVTQTPRHKVTEMGQEVTMRCQPILGHNTVFWYRQTMMQGLELLAYFRNRAPLDDSGMPKDRFSAEMPDATLATLKIQPSEPRDSAVYFCASSDGQGSTEAFFGQGTRLTVV.

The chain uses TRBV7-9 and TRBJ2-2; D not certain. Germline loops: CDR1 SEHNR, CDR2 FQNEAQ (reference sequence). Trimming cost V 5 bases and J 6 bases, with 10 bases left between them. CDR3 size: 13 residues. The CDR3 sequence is CASSVIRAGELFF. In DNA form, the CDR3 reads TGTGCCAGCAGCGTGATCCGGGCCGGGGAGCTGTTTTTT.

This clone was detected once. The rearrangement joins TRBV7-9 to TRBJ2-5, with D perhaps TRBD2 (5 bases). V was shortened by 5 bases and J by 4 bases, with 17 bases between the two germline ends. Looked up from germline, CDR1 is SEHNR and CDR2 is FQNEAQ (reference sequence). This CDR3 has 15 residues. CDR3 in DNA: TGTGCCAGCAGCACTGGACTGTATTTGGGAGAGACCCAGTACTTC. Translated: CASSTGLYLGETQYF.

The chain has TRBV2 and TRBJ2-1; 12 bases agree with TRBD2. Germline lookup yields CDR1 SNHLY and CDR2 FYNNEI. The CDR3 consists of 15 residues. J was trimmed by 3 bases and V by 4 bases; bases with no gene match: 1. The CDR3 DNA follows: TGTGCCAGCAGTGGGACTAGCGGGAACTACAATGAGCAGTTCTTC. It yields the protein CASSGTSGNYNEQFF. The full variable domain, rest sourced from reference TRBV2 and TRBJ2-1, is EPEVTQTPSHQVTQMGQEVILRCVPISNHLYFYWYRQILGQKVEFLVSFYNNEISEKSEIFDDQFSVERPDGSNFTLKIRSTKLEDSAMYFCASSGTSGNYNEQFFGPGTRLTVL.

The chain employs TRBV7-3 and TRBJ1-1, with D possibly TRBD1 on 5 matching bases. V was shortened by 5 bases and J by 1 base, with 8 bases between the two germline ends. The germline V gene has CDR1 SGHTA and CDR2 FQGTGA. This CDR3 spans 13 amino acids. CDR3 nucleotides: TGTGCCAGCAGCCTCCAGGGGAACACTGAAGCTTTCTTT. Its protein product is CASSLQGNTEAFF.

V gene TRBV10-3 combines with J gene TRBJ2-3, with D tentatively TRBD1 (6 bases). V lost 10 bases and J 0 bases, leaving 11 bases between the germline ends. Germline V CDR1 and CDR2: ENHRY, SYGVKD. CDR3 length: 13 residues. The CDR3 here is CANGQSSTDTQYF. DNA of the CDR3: TGTGCCAACGGACAGTCTAGCACAGATACGCAGTATTTT.

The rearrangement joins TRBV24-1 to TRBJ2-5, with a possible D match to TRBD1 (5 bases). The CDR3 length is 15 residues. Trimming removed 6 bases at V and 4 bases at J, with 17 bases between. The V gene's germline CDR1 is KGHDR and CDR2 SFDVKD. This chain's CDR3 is CATSPSGADRETQYF. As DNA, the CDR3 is TGTGCCACCAGTCCATCTGGGGCCGACAGAGAGACCCAGTACTTC.

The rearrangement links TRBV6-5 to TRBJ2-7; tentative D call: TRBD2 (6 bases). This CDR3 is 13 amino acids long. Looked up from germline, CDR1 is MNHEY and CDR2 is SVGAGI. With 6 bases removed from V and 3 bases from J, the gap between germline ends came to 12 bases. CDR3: CASSPPGSYEQYF. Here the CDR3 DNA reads TGTGCCAGCAGCCCCCCCGGGAGCTACGAGCAGTACTTC.

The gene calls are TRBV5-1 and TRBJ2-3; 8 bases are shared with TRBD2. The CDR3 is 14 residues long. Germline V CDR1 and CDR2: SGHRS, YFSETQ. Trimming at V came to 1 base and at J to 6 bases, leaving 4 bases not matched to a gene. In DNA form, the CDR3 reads TGCGCCAGCAGCTTGAGTAGCGGGGCCGATACGCAGTATTTT. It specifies CASSLSSGADTQYF.

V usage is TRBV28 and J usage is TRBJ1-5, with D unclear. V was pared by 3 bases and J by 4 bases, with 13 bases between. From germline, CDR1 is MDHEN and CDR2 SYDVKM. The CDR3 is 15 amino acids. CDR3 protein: CASSLVSRRNQPQHF. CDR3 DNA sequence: TGTGCCAGCAGTTTGGTTTCAAGGAGGAATCAGCCCCAGCATTTT. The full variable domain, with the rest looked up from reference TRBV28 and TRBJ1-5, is DVKVTQSSRYLVKRTGEKVFLECVQDMDHENMFWYRQDPGLGLRLIYFSYDVKMKEKGDIPEGYSVSREKKERFSLILESASTNQTSMYLCASSLVSRRNQPQHFGDGTRLSIL.

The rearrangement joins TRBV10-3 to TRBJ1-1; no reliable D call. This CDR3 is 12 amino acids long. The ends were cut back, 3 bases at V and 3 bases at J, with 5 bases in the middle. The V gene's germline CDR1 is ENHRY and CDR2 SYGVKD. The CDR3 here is CAISEGDTEAFF. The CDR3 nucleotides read TGTGCCATCAGTGAAGGAGACACTGAAGCTTTCTTT.

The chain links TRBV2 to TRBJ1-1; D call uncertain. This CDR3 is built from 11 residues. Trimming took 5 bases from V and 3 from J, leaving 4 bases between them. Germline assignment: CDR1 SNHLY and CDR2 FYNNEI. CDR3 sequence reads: CASSTYTEAFF. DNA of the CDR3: TGTGCCAGCAGTACATACACTGAAGCTTTCTTT.

The CDR3 DNA is TGCGCCAGCAGCCGTCCAGGAAACAATGAGCAGTTCTTC. It encodes CASSRPGNNEQFF. The chain is built from TRBV5-1 and TRBJ2-1; D is ambiguous. Deletions cut 4 bases from V and 5 bases from J, with 10 bases between. This CDR3 is 13 amino acids long. The germline V gene encodes CDR1 SGHRS and CDR2 YFSETQ. Filled out from reference TRBV5-1 and TRBJ2-1, the complete variable domain reads KAGVTQTPRYLIKTRGQQVTLSCSPISGHRSVSWYQQTPGQGLQFLFEYFSETQRNKGNFPGRFSGRQFSNSRSEMNVSTLELGDSALYLCASSRPGNNEQFFGPGTRLTVL.

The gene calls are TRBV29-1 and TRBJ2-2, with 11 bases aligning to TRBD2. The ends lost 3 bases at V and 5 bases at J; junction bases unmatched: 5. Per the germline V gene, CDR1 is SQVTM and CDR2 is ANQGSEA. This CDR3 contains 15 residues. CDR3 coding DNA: TGCAGCGTTGATGGTAGCGGGGGGGCTACCGGGGAGCTGTTTTTT. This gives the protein CSVDGSGGATGELFF.

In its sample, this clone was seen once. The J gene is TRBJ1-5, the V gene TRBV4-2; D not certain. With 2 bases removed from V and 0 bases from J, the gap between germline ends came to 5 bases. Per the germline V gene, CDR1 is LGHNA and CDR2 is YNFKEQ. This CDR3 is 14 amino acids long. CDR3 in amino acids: CASSQTYSNQPQHF. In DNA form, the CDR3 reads TGTGCCAGCAGCCAAACATATAGCAATCAGCCCCAGCATTTT.

The CDR3 here is CASSVLQASSGNTIYF. CDR3 coding DNA: TGTGCCAGCAGTGTCTTACAGGCAAGCTCTGGAAACACCATATATTTT. This chain joins TRBV2 and TRBJ1-3; maybe TRBD1 (5 bases). CDR3 length equals 16 residues. V was trimmed by 4 bases and J by 0 bases, leaving 13 bases between them. Germline V lookup: CDR1 SNHLY, CDR2 FYNNEI.

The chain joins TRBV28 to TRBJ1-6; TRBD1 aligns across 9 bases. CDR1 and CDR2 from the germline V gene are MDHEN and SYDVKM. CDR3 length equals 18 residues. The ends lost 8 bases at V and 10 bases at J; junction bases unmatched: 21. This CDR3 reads CASGGINRGRLRSSPLHF. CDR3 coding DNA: TGTGCCAGCGGGGGAATAAACAGGGGGCGTTTGAGGAGCTCACCCCTCCACTTT.

The CDR3 sequence is CATSREGGQGTDTQYF. CDR3 nucleotide sequence: TGTGCCACCAGCAGAGAGGGGGGACAGGGCACAGATACGCAGTATTTT. The genes are TRBV15 and TRBJ2-3; TRBD1 agrees at 8 bases. The V gene end was trimmed by 0 bases and the J gene end by 1 base; junction bases not matched to a gene: 3. The CDR3 contains 16 residues. CDR1 is LNHNV, CDR2 YYDKDF, per germline (reference sequence).